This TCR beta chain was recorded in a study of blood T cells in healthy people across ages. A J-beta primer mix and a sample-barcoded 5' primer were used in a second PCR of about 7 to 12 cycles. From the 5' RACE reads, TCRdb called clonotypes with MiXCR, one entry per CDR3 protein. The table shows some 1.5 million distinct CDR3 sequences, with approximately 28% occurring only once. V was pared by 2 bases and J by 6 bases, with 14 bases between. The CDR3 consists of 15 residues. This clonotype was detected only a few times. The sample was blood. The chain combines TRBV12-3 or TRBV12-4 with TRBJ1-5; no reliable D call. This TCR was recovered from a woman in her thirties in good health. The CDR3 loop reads CASSLKRAAGQPQHF. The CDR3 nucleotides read TGTGCCAGCAGTTTAAAGAGGGCCGCGGGTCAGCCCCAGCATTTT.